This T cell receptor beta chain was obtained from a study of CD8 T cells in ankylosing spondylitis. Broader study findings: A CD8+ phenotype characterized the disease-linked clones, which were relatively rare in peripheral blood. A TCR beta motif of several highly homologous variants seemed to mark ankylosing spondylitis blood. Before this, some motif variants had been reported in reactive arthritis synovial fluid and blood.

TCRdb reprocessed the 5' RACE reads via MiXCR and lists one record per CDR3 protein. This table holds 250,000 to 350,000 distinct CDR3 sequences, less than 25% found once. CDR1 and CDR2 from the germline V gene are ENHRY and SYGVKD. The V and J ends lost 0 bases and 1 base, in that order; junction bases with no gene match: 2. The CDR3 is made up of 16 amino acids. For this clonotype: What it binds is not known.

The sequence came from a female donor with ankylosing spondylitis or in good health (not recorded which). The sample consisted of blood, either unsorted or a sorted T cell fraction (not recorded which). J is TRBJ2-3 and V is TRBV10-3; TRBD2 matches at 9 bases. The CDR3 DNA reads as TGTGCCATCAGTGAGTCGGCGGGAGGGCGCACAGATACGCAGTATTTT. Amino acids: CAISESAGGRTDTQYF.